These T cell receptor beta chains were read from a single sample in a study of blood T cell repertoires in COVID-19. Clones were sequenced by immunoSEQ multiplex PCR, and TCRdb holds only the in-frame ones, with some missing. The data contain fewer than 250,000 clones, more than 70% of them seen just once; the ten biggest clones take up under 3%. Sequencing input: peripheral blood. The origin of the receptors is a man between 50 and 59 years old with active or convalescent COVID-19. CDR3s include the opening cysteine and the closing phenylalanine or tryptophan. D genes are given only for firm matches. The size field is filled for only some rows; it gives once, few, many or a size class.

clone_size,d_call,v_call,j_call,cdr3_nt,cdr3_aa
-,TRBD2,TRBV3-1/TRBV3-2,TRBJ2-7,TGTGCCAGCACCCTGACTAGCGGGACCTACGAGCAGTACTTC,CASTLTSGTYEQYF
-,TRBD1,TRBV7-9,TRBJ2-3,TGTGCCAGCAGCTACGAGACAGGGACAGATACGCAGTATTTT,CASSYETGTDTQYF
-,-,TRBV7-9,TRBJ2-5,TGTGCCAGCAGCTTTAACGGGGGGACCCAGTACTTC,CASSFNGGTQYF
-,-,TRBV18,TRBJ2-7,TGTGCCAGCTCACCTCCTAGCGTCTACGAGCAGTACTTC,CASSPPSVYEQYF
-,TRBD2,TRBV15,TRBJ2-3,TGTGCCACCAGCCCGTTTACTAGCGGGACTAGCACAGATACGCAGTATTTT,CATSPFTSGTSTDTQYF
-,TRBD1,TRBV7-9,TRBJ1-2,TGTGCCAGCAGCTTAGCTGGGGGGACAGACTACTATGGCTACACCTTC,CASSLAGGTDYYGYTF
few,TRBD2,TRBV6-6,TRBJ2-2,TGTGCCAGCAGTCTCCTCGGACTAGCGGGAGCCTTGAACACCGGGGAGCTGTTTTTT,CASSLLGLAGALNTGELFF
-,TRBD1,TRBV6-1,TRBJ2-7,TGTGCCAGCAGTGAAATGGGGACAGGGGGCCCCTACGAGCAGTACTTC,CASSEMGTGGPYEQYF
-,TRBD2,TRBV7-6,TRBJ2-2,TGTGCCAGCAGCACGTCTAGAGCGGGAGTGATCACCGGGGAGCTGTTTTTT,CASSTSRAGVITGELFF
-,TRBD2,TRBV7-2,TRBJ2-3,TGTGCCAGCAGCTCACTCCGGACTAGCGGGGGGGTGGATACGCAGTATTTT,CASSSLRTSGGVDTQYF
once,TRBD1,TRBV6-1,TRBJ1-1,TGTGCCAGCAGTGATCCCAACAGGGGGCTGAGCACTGAAGCTTTCTTT,CASSDPNRGLSTEAFF
-,-,TRBV4-3,TRBJ1-3,TGCGCCAGCAGCCAATTAGGGGGATCTGGAAACACCATATATTTT,CASSQLGGSGNTIYF
-,-,TRBV27,TRBJ2-6,TGTGCCAGCAGTTTATCGGTAACCAGGGTATTCGGTCCTGGGGCCAACGTCCTGACTTTC,CASSLSVTRVFGPGANVLTF
-,-,TRBV7-2,TRBJ1-2,TGTGCCAGCAGCTTAGCACAGACCTATGGCTACACCTTC,CASSLAQTYGYTF
-,TRBD2,TRBV3-1/TRBV3-2,TRBJ2-5,TGTGCCAGCAGCCCGGGACTAGCGGGAGGGGAGGAGACCCAGTACTTC,CASSPGLAGGEETQYF
-,-,TRBV27,TRBJ2-2,TGTGCCAGCAGACTTGACCCGGGACTGAGGAACACCGGGGAGCTGTTTTTT,CASRLDPGLRNTGELFF
-,TRBD1,TRBV6-6,TRBJ1-1,TGTGCCAGCACCCGGACAGGGGGCCCAAACACTGAAGCTTTCTTT,CASTRTGGPNTEAFF
-,-,TRBV10-3,TRBJ1-6,TGTGCCATCAAGGAAGGGGCGAATAATTCACCCCTCCACTTT,CAIKEGANNSPLHF
-,-,TRBV28,TRBJ2-4,TGTGCCAGCATGGCTGGGGGCTTGGACAAAAACATTCAGTACTTC,CASMAGGLDKNIQYF
-,TRBD2,TRBV15,TRBJ2-1,TGTGCCACCAGCCCCTTGGGGGGTAGCGGGTACAATGAGCAGTTCTTC,CATSPLGGSGYNEQFF
-,-,TRBV6-2/TRBV6-3,TRBJ2-3,TGTGCCAGCAGTTACCTCCCAACGTCTTATGGTCTATCGCAGTATTTT,CASSYLPTSYGLSQYF
-,-,TRBV28,TRBJ1-2,TGTGCCAGCAGTTTATCTGGGGCTGGGTATGGCTACACCTTC,CASSLSGAGYGYTF
-,-,TRBV6-5,TRBJ1-5,TGTGCCGGTCACGGGGGGTATAGCAATCAGCCCCAGCATTTT,CAGHGGYSNQPQHF
-,TRBD1,TRBV7-9,TRBJ2-7,TGTGCCAGCAGCTCCCCGGGACAGGGTATCCACGAGCAGTACTTC,CASSSPGQGIHEQYF
-,TRBD2,TRBV7-6,TRBJ2-5,TGTGCCAGCAGCCAGAGCGGGGACCAAGAGACCCAGTACTTC,CASSQSGDQETQYF
-,-,TRBV5-1,TRBJ2-7,TGCGCCAGCAGCATACGACAGGCTACCTACGAGCAGTACTTC,CASSIRQATYEQYF
-,TRBD2,TRBV27,TRBJ2-3,TGTGCCACAGGGAGGGTGGCAGATACGCAGTATTTT,CATGRVADTQYF
-,-,TRBV7-8,TRBJ1-3,TGTGCCAGCAGTTCTACCGGGAGCCGCTCTGGAAACACCATATATTTT,CASSSTGSRSGNTIYF
few,TRBD1,TRBV30,TRBJ2-7,TGTGCCTGGAGACCCGGGACAGGGGGAACCTACGAGCAGTACTTC,CAWRPGTGGTYEQYF
-,TRBD1,TRBV5-1,TRBJ2-5,TGCGCCAGCAGTACCCGGGACAGGGACCTCCAAGAGACCCAGTACTTC,CASSTRDRDLQETQYF
-,TRBD1,TRBV27,TRBJ1-2,TGTGCCACCTCAGGGGGCGCTGACTATGGCTACACCTTC,CATSGGADYGYTF
-,TRBD1,TRBV5-4,TRBJ2-3,TGTGCCAGCAGCCCCCGACAGGGGGCGGGGACAGATACGCAGTATTTT,CASSPRQGAGTDTQYF
-,TRBD2,TRBV27,TRBJ2-7,TGTGCCAGCAGTTCGGGGACTAGCGGGAGTATTTACGAGCAGTACTTC,CASSSGTSGSIYEQYF
-,TRBD1,TRBV19,TRBJ2-7,TGTGCCAGTAGTATACAGGGGGTAGTCGAATCAACCTACGAGCAGTACTTC,CASSIQGVVESTYEQYF
-,-,TRBV2,TRBJ2-7,TGTGCCAGCAAGAGCTCCTACGAGCAGTACTTC,CASKSSYEQYF
-,-,TRBV19,TRBJ1-5,TGTGCCACCACAGGGATGGGAGTCAATCAGCCCCAGCATTTT,CATTGMGVNQPQHF